Following are 5 T cell receptor beta chains from one sample sequenced in a study of chemoradiotherapy in HPV16-positive cancers. TCRdb keeps only in-frame clones here, not all; method: immunoSEQ multiplex PCR. The sample yields about 16,000 clones, nearly 70% seen once. The sequenced sample was tumor tissue, obtained from a patient who underwent chemoradiotherapy. Every receptor here comes from a human donor with HPV-associated anogenital cancer.

The V and J genes are TRBV30 and TRBJ2-7; 8 positions agree with TRBD2. The CDR3 is 12 residues long. Germline CDR1 reads GTSNPN; CDR2 reads SVGIG (reference sequence). The CDR3 spells CAVARGGEEQYF. As DNA, the CDR3 is TGTGCGGTCGCCCGGGGGGGCGAAGAGCAGTACTTC.

This clone turned up a few times. V is TRBV4-1 and J is TRBJ2-3, with D perhaps TRBD2 (6 bases). Germline CDR1 and CDR2: MGHRA and YSYEKL. The CDR3 totals 18 residues. The germline V and J ends were trimmed by 0 bases and 0 bases, with 16 bases remaining between them. CDR3: CASSQDYGGATSTDTQYF. The CDR3 nucleotides are TGCGCCAGCAGCCAAGATTACGGGGGAGCCACTAGCACAGATACGCAGTATTTT.

V and J are TRBV7-2 and TRBJ2-3, with 7 bases matching TRBD2. V trimming: 1 base; J trimming: 5 bases; junction bases outside the gene matches: 15. Germline CDR1 and CDR2: SGHTA and FQGNSA. The CDR3 loop spans 18 amino acids. The CDR3 loop is CASSLEGGRWGGQDTQYF. CDR3 bases: TGTGCCAGCAGCTTAGAAGGCGGTCGTTGGGGGGGTCAAGATACGCAGTATTTT.

This clone has only a few counts. The V gene is TRBV14, the J gene TRBJ1-2; possible D gene TRBD1, 6 bases. Trimming left V 1 base short and J 4 bases short, with 16 bases between. From germline, CDR1 is SGHDN and CDR2 FVKESK. The CDR3 length is 16 residues. The CDR3: CASSQVSAGAVYGYTF. The CDR3 DNA follows: TGTGCCAGCAGCCAAGTTTCGGCAGGGGCCGTCTATGGCTACACCTTC.

This clone showed up just a few times. The chain employs TRBV11-2 and TRBJ2-7, with 8 bases fitting TRBD2. With V trimmed by 6 bases and J by 3 bases, 4 bases remained unmatched. The CDR3 loop spans 13 amino acids. Germline V gives CDR1 SGHAT, CDR2 FQNNGV. CDR3 region: CASSKRENYEQYF. The CDR3 DNA reads as TGTGCCAGCAGTAAGCGGGAGAACTACGAGCAGTACTTC. Together with reference TRBV11-2 and TRBJ2-7, the CDR3 gives the full variable domain: EAGVAQSPRYKIIEKRQSVAFWCNPISGHATLYWYQQILGQGPKLLIQFQNNGVVDDSQLPKDRFSAERLKGVDSTLKIQPAKLEDSAVYLCASSKRENYEQYFGPGTRLTVT.